The 18 T cell receptor beta chains presented below share a single source sample, sequenced in a study of regulatory T cells in long-lasting Graves disease. Indicated time point: newly diagnosed GD, antithyroid drugs for less than 3 months. PBMCs provided the RNA from which the TCR library was made. Assembly of TCR beta libraries relied on iRepertoire HTBI primers together with Arm-PCR of CDR3 regions. TCRdb re-called the multiplex PCR reads with MiXCR, one entry per CDR3 protein. Of 400,000 to 500,000 distinct CDR3 sequences in the sample, 12% to 15% were seen once. This same sample was also taken into another study, of T cells in Graves' hyperthyroidism and ophthalmopathy.

Specimen: peripheral blood mononuclear cells (PBMCs), collected at new diagnosis, from a patient treated with antithyroid drugs. These receptors originate from a woman between 50 and 59 years old with Graves disease.

This clonotype was recorded at least ten times. The chain is built from TRBV7-9 and TRBJ2-2; no definite D call. The CDR3 is made up of 14 amino acids. Germline V CDR1 and CDR2: SEHNR, FQNEAQ (reference sequence). V was trimmed by 5 bases and J by 3 bases, leaving 10 bases between them. The CDR3 nucleotides are TGTGCCAGCAGCCCGCCAACGTACACCGGGGAGCTGTTTTTT. This sequence encodes CASSPPTYTGELFF.

In this sample, this clonotype turned up many times. The genes are TRBV29-1 and TRBJ1-2, with D possibly TRBD1 on 6 matching bases. CDR1 is SQVTM, CDR2 ANQGSEA, per germline. The CDR3 extends over 13 amino acids. Deletions cut 7 bases from V and 3 bases from J, with 15 bases between. The chain's CDR3 is CSGGHEGYYGYTF. The CDR3 coding sequence is TGCAGCGGGGGACACGAAGGATACTATGGCTACACCTTC.

This clonotype was found many times. V usage is TRBV27 and J usage is TRBJ2-3; maybe TRBD2 (5 bases). The CDR3 sequence is 17 residues long. CDR1 is MNHEY, CDR2 SMNVEV, per germline (reference sequence). The V and J ends lost 6 bases and 0 bases respectively, with 19 bases between them. CDR3 bases: TGTGCCAGCAGCCCACCCCTTTATTTAGCGAGCACAGATACGCAGTATTTT. Translating gives CASSPPLYLASTDTQYF.

This clonotype occurred many times. This chain connects TRBV28 to TRBJ2-5, with 7 nucleotides matching TRBD1. The CDR3 is 16 amino acids. The trim removed 3 bases at V and 4 bases at J, leaving 11 bases unmatched. Per germline, CDR1 MDHEN and CDR2 SYDVKM. The CDR3 region is CASSFQGVSRLETQYF. DNA for the CDR3: TGTGCCAGCAGTTTCCAGGGGGTTTCTAGATTAGAGACCCAGTACTTC.

In its sample, this clonotype was seen many times. J is TRBJ2-7 and V is TRBV7-6, with D possibly being TRBD2 (5 bases). V was cut by 0 bases and J by 0 bases, with 12 bases left in between. Per germline, CDR1 SGHVS and CDR2 FNYEAQ. The CDR3 is 16 amino acids. CDR3 sequence reads: CASSLAWEKSSYEQYF. CDR3 DNA: TGTGCCAGCAGCTTAGCGTGGGAGAAGAGCTCCTACGAGCAGTACTTC.

This clonotype was detected only a few times. The J gene is TRBJ2-7, the V gene TRBV6-1; D may be TRBD1 or TRBD2 (5 bases each). Trimming took 10 bases from V and 4 from J, leaving 14 bases between them. This CDR3 has 12 residues. Per the germline V gene, CDR1 is MNHNS and CDR2 is SASEGT. CDR3 residues: CATRETLYEQYF. In nucleotides, the CDR3 is TGTGCCACCAGGGAGACTTTGTACGAGCAGTACTTC.

The V and J genes are TRBV7-9 and TRBJ2-1, with TRBD2 matching over 10 bases. Looked up from germline, CDR1 is SEHNR and CDR2 is FQNEAQ (reference sequence). The CDR3 has 16 residues. Trimming at V came to 0 bases and at J to 2 bases, leaving 1 base not matched to a gene. CDR3 amino acids: CASSLAGTSAYNEQFF. The DNA for the CDR3 is TGTGCCAGCAGCTTAGCCGGGACTAGCGCCTACAATGAGCAGTTCTTC.

J is TRBJ1-3 and V is TRBV7-9; D is uncertain. V lost 6 bases and J lost 0, with 6 bases in between. CDR3 size: 13 residues. From germline, CDR1 is SEHNR and CDR2 FQNEAQ (reference sequence). The CDR3 DNA sequence: TGTGCCAGCAGAGAACTCTCTGGAAACACCATATATTTT. Protein: CASRELSGNTIYF.

This clonotype was found many times. The chain has TRBV11-1 and TRBJ1-1; 7 bases agree with TRBD1. Looked up from germline, CDR1 is SGHAT and CDR2 is FQDESV (reference sequence). The CDR3 sequence is 16 residues long. Unmatched junction bases numbered 5, after V lost 1 base and J lost 0 bases. The CDR3 DNA reads as TGTGCCAGCAGCTTAGGACAGGGTAATATGAACACTGAAGCTTTCTTT. Translation: CASSLGQGNMNTEAFF.

This clonotype has only a few counts. The chain employs TRBV7-3 and TRBJ2-3; a possible D gene is TRBD1 (6 bases). Looked up from germline, CDR1 is SGHTA and CDR2 is FQGTGA. This CDR3 is built from 16 residues. V was trimmed by 0 bases and J by 6 bases, leaving 16 bases between them. The CDR3 region has the DNA TGTGCCAGCAGCTTAACGGGGCTGATACAGGGTGATACGCAGTATTTT. Translation: CASSLTGLIQGDTQYF.

On this clonotype itself: This CDR3 is missing its conserved last phenylalanine or tryptophan, likely due to a read error. V usage is TRBV2 and J usage is TRBJ2-1; perhaps TRBD1 as D (5 bases). The end of the DNA fits TRBJ2-5 better, so the J call may be wrong. Germline assignment: CDR1 SNHLY and CDR2 FYNNEI. This CDR3 is built from 16 residues. CDR3 residues: CASSEAWGRAEETQYL. The CDR3 coding sequence is TGTGCCAGCAGTGAAGCGTGGGGCAGAGCTGAAGAGACCCAGTACCTC.

For this clonotype: A far larger clone is a single base away, which makes a read error likely. The rearrangement joins TRBV12-3 or TRBV12-4 to TRBJ2-5; 11 nucleotides line up with TRBD2. The ends lost 1 base at V and 11 bases at J; junction bases unmatched: 15. CDR3 size: 17 residues. CDR3 loop: CASSLDYSGRAWDEQYF. CDR3 nucleotide sequence: TGTGCCAGCAGTTTAGACTATAGCGGGAGGGCTTGGGATGAGCAGTACTTC.

The gene calls are TRBV13 and TRBJ2-5, with D perhaps TRBD1 (6 bases). The V and J ends lost 1 base and 5 bases respectively, with 17 bases between them. The CDR3 is made up of 16 amino acids. CDR1 and CDR2 from the germline V gene are PRHDT and FYEKMQ (reference sequence). This CDR3 reads CASSLVGATQGETQYF. Here the CDR3 DNA reads TGTGCCAGCAGCTTAGTGGGGGCAACTCAGGGTGAGACCCAGTACTTC.

V gene TRBV29-1 combines with J gene TRBJ2-5, with 8 bases lining up with TRBD1. J gave up 5 bases and V 3 bases, and 2 bases lay outside the gene matches. This CDR3 spans 12 amino acids. The germline V gene encodes CDR1 SQVTM and CDR2 ANQGSEA. Here the CDR3 DNA reads TGCAGCGTTGACAGGGGGCGGGAGACCCAGTACTTC. This gives the protein CSVDRGRETQYF.

Only a few counts were recorded for this clonotype. The gene calls are TRBV7-3 and TRBJ2-1; D may be TRBD1 (5 bases). Trimming shortened V by 5 bases and J by 7 bases, and 9 bases separated the two germline ends. Germline V gives CDR1 SGHTA, CDR2 FQGTGA. CDR3 length equals 12 residues. This CDR3 reads CASSGPGNEQFF. The CDR3 bases are TGTGCCAGCAGCGGCCCAGGGAATGAGCAGTTCTTC. Using reference TRBV7-3 and TRBJ2-1 for the parts outside the CDR3, the full variable domain is GAGVSQTPSNKVTEKGKYVELRCDPISGHTALYWYRQSLGQGPEFLIYFQGTGAADDSGLPNDRFFAVRPEGSVSTLKIQRTERGDSAVYLCASSGPGNEQFFGPGTRLTVL.

The gene calls are TRBV28 and TRBJ1-5; 8 bases match TRBD1. Losses at the gene ends were 1 base for V and 6 bases for J; bases not matched to a gene: 8. The germline V gene has CDR1 MDHEN and CDR2 SYDVKM. The CDR3 has 16 amino acids. The CDR3, as DNA: TGTGCCAGCAGTTTATCGGGCAGGGGGCGCTTTCAGCCCCAGCATTTT. Its protein is CASSLSGRGRFQPQHF.

This clonotype was observed many times. The V and J genes are TRBV10-2 and TRBJ2-1, with 9 bases identical to TRBD2. The V and J ends lost 8 bases and 8 bases, in that order; junction bases with no gene match: 16. This CDR3 has 16 amino acids. Per germline, CDR1 WSHSY and CDR2 SAAADI. The CDR3 nucleotides are TGCGCCAGCCTAAAGCCCTCACGGACTAGCGTTTATGAGCAGTTCTTC. This sequence encodes CASLKPSRTSVYEQFF.

There are a few counts of this clonotype. This rearrangement joins TRBV5-5 to TRBJ2-7, with D uncertain. Germline V gene sequence: CDR1 SGHKS, CDR2 YYEKEE (reference sequence). Trimming left V 5 bases short and J 2 bases short, with 11 bases between. The CDR3 consists of 13 residues. In DNA, the CDR3 is TGTGCCAGCAGATATGGCCCGCCCTACGAGCAGTACTTC. Amino acids: CASRYGPPYEQYF.